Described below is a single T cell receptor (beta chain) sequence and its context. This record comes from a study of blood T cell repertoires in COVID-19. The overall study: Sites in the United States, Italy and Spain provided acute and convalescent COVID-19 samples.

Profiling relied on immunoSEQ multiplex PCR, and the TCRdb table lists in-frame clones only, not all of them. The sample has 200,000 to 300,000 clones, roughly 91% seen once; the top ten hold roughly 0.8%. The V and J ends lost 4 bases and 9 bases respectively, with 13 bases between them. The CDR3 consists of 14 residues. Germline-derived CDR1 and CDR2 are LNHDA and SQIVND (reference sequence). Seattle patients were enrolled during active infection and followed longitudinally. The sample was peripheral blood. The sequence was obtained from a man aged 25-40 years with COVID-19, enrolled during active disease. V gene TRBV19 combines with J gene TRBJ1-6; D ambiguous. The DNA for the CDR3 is TGTGCCAGTAGTAGGCGGGTATCCGCTTCACCCCTCCACTTT. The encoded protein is CASSRRVSASPLHF.